Below, 22 T cell receptor beta chains from the same sample are listed, as sequenced in a study of blood T cell repertoires in COVID-19. Libraries were prepared by immunoSEQ multiplex PCR; TCRdb keeps only in-frame clonotypes and omits some of them. This sample carries approximately 210,000 clones, around 84% of them seen once, and the ten largest clones take 4.3%. The specimen was PBMCs or T cells enriched from blood (not recorded which). Receptors were obtained from a man aged 25-40 years with acute COVID-19.

The rearrangement joins TRBV5-4 to TRBJ1-2; D is unclear. The V and J ends lost 4 bases and 5 bases respectively, with 15 bases between them. CDR1 and CDR2 (germline): SGHNT, YYREEE (reference sequence). The CDR3 totals 14 residues. CDR3 amino acids: CASSREGKEYGYTF. CDR3 nucleotides: TGTGCCAGCAGCCGCGAGGGAAAAGAGTATGGCTACACCTTC.

The V gene is TRBV4-1, the J gene TRBJ2-1, with TRBD1 matching over 7 bases. CDR1 is MGHRA, CDR2 YSYEKL, per germline. The CDR3 covers 15 residues. The V gene end was trimmed by 0 bases and the J gene end by 12 bases; junction bases not matched to a gene: 11. The CDR3 region is CASSQDMTGWIWQFF. Written as DNA, the CDR3 is TGCGCCAGCAGCCAAGATATGACAGGGTGGATTTGGCAGTTCTTC.

This rearrangement joins TRBV7-9 to TRBJ2-2, with TRBD2 identical over 11 bases. V dropped 5 bases and J dropped 5; count of bases not matched to a gene: 7. The CDR3 runs 16 residues. Germline V gene lookup returns CDR1 SEHNR and CDR2 FQNEAQ (reference sequence). The CDR3 protein is CASSQTSGVSTGELFF. The CDR3 DNA reads TGTGCCAGCAGCCAGACTAGCGGGGTTTCAACCGGGGAGCTGTTTTTT.

Only a few counts were recorded for this clone. This sequence joins TRBV7-9 and TRBJ2-7; 7 nucleotides agree with TRBD1. The CDR3 contains 12 residues. Germline loops: CDR1 SEHNR, CDR2 FQNEAQ (reference sequence). V lost 6 bases, J lost 3 bases, and 2 bases stayed unmatched. The CDR3 nucleotides are TGTGCCAGCAGACGGGACAGCTACGAGCAGTACTTC. Translating it yields CASRRDSYEQYF.

Here the CDR3 DNA reads TGCGCCAGCAGCTTGGCGGGCAAAGGGGTTTCACCCCTCCACTTT. It encodes CASSLAGKGVSPLHF. J is TRBJ1-6 and V is TRBV5-1; a possible D gene is TRBD1 (5 bases). Germline CDR1 reads SGHRS; CDR2 reads YFSETQ. Trimming removed 0 bases at V and 9 bases at J, with 13 bases between. The CDR3 has 15 residues.

The rearrangement links TRBV5-1 to TRBJ1-1, with a weak D call TRBD1 (6 bases). CDR1 is SGHRS, CDR2 YFSETQ, per germline. This CDR3 has 14 amino acids. V was shortened by 4 bases and J by 2 bases, with 12 bases between the two germline ends. For the CDR3, the DNA is TGCGCCAGCAGCCGGGACATGGGCAACACTGAAGCTTTCTTT. Translating gives CASSRDMGNTEAFF. Full variable domain (rest looked up from reference TRBV5-1 and TRBJ1-1): KAGVTQTPRYLIKTRGQQVTLSCSPISGHRSVSWYQQTPGQGLQFLFEYFSETQRNKGNFPGRFSGRQFSNSRSEMNVSTLELGDSALYLCASSRDMGNTEAFFGQGTRLTVV.

The V and J genes are TRBV19 and TRBJ2-3, with D possibly TRBD2 on 6 matching bases. The CDR3 loop spans 14 amino acids. From germline, CDR1 is LNHDA and CDR2 SQIVND (reference sequence). V lost 10 bases to trimming and J lost 3 bases, with 17 bases between them. CDR3 residues: CATLGGGVTDTQYF. The CDR3 nucleotides are TGTGCCACCCTGGGAGGAGGTGTTACAGATACGCAGTATTTT.

The rearrangement links TRBV4-1 to TRBJ1-2, with TRBD1 as a possible D gene (5 bases). Germline V gene data show CDR1 as MGHRA and CDR2 as YSYEKL. V was shortened by 3 bases and J by 8 bases, with 10 bases between the two germline ends. The CDR3 has 12 amino acids. CDR3 DNA: TGCGCCAGCAGCCACAGGGTAAAGGGCTACACCTTC. Its protein is CASSHRVKGYTF.

This chain joins TRBV15 and TRBJ2-2; D perhaps matches TRBD1 (7 bases). Germline CDR1 reads LNHNV; CDR2 reads YYDKDF (reference sequence). The CDR3 covers 15 residues. Trimming took 4 bases from V and 5 from J, leaving 14 bases between them. The CDR3 is CATSKETGRTGELFF. The DNA for the CDR3 is TGTGCCACCAGCAAGGAGACAGGGAGGACCGGGGAGCTGTTTTTT.

V and J are TRBV18 and TRBJ2-1; 10 bases fit TRBD2. Germline V gene sequence: CDR1 KGHSH, CDR2 LQKENI. The CDR3 is made up of 15 amino acids. After removal of 3 bases from V and 8 bases from J, the junction contained 7 bases not matched to a gene. The CDR3 DNA is TGTGCCAGCTCACCCAGGAGCGGGGGGGCCGATGAGCAGTTCTTC. It specifies CASSPRSGGADEQFF.

The rearrangement links TRBV4-2 to TRBJ2-1; 14 bases are shared with TRBD2. Per the germline V gene, CDR1 is LGHNA and CDR2 is YNFKEQ. The length of the CDR3 is 16 residues. With V trimmed by 1 base and J by 9 bases, 5 bases remained unmatched. The CDR3 coding sequence is TGTGCCAGCAGCCAAGGGACTAGCGGGGGGAGGGGTGAGCAGTTCTTC. Translating gives CASSQGTSGGRGEQFF.

The chain employs TRBV7-7 and TRBJ2-1; 7 bases are shared with TRBD2. CDR3 length: 15 amino acids. Germline CDR1 and CDR2: SSHAT and FNYEAQ (reference sequence). The V and J ends lost 2 bases and 6 bases, in that order; junction bases with no gene match: 7. The CDR3 DNA is TGTGCCAGCAGCTTAAGCGGGGCTCCTACCAATGAGCAGTTCTTC. Translation gives CASSLSGAPTNEQFF.

There are a few counts of this clone. V and J are TRBV3-1 (or the pseudogene TRBV3-2) and TRBJ1-2; tentatively, D is TRBD1 (6 bases). V shed 5 bases and J shed 4 bases, with 8 bases lying between them. Germline V gene lookup returns CDR1 LGHDT and CDR2 YNNKEL (reference sequence). CDR3 length: 12 residues. The DNA of the CDR3 is TGTGCCAGCAGCGGACAGTTCTATGGCTACACCTTC. It specifies CASSGQFYGYTF.

The rearrangement joins TRBV6-1 to TRBJ1-6; 8 bases fit TRBD1. Looked up from germline, CDR1 is MNHNS and CDR2 is SASEGT. With 3 bases clipped from V and 5 bases from J, the junction kept 3 bases outside the gene matches. The CDR3 totals 15 residues. The DNA of the CDR3 is TGTGCCAGCAGTGAGGACAGGGCTAATAATTCACCCCTCCACTTT. It yields the protein CASSEDRANNSPLHF.

This chain connects TRBV7-3 to TRBJ2-5, with D possibly matching TRBD2 (5 bases). This CDR3 spans 13 amino acids. Per germline, CDR1 SGHTA and CDR2 FQGTGA. V was trimmed by 4 bases and J by 7 bases, leaving 13 bases between them. CDR3 amino acids: CASSSTGTGTQYF. CDR3 nucleotides: TGTGCCAGCAGCTCCACGGGAACCGGGACCCAGTACTTC.

The V gene is TRBV5-4, the J gene TRBJ2-3, with D possibly TRBD1 on 6 matching bases. The CDR3 runs to 12 residues. Trimming cost V 3 bases and J 9 bases, with 11 bases left between them. Germline V gene sequence: CDR1 SGHNT, CDR2 YYREEE (reference sequence). The CDR3, as DNA: TGTGCCAGCAGCTACAGGGATTCGACGCAGTATTTT. Protein: CASSYRDSTQYF.

The V and J genes are TRBV11-2 and TRBJ2-7, with D uncertain. The germline V and J ends were trimmed by 0 bases and 0 bases, with 9 bases remaining between them. The CDR3 extends over 15 amino acids. Looked up from germline, CDR1 is SGHAT and CDR2 is FQNNGV. CDR3 DNA: TGTGCCAGCAGCTTAGAAGCTCCCGGCTCCTACGAGCAGTACTTC. Its translation is CASSLEAPGSYEQYF.

This clone was detected once. The gene calls are TRBV5-4 and TRBJ2-3; 7 bases line up with TRBD1. V dropped 4 bases and J dropped 4; count of bases not matched to a gene: 6. The CDR3 is 14 residues long. The V gene's germline CDR1 is SGHNT and CDR2 YYREEE (reference sequence). The CDR3 loop is CASSLDRAADTQYF. For the CDR3, the DNA is TGTGCCAGCAGCCTCGACAGGGCGGCAGATACGCAGTATTTT.

This chain's CDR3 is CASSLDTQNIQYF. The DNA of the CDR3 is TGTGCCAGCAGCTTGGACACCCAAAACATTCAGTACTTC. V usage is TRBV5-4 and J usage is TRBJ2-4; no firm D call. The CDR3 has 13 amino acids. The V and J ends lost 0 bases and 5 bases respectively, with 6 bases between them. Looked up from germline, CDR1 is SGHNT and CDR2 is YYREEE (reference sequence).

The chain recombines TRBV6-2 or TRBV6-3 with TRBJ1-3; a weak D match, TRBD1 (5 bases). This CDR3 spans 15 amino acids. From germline, CDR1 is MNHEY and CDR2 SVGEGT. V lost 0 bases, J lost 0 bases, and 6 bases lay in between. DNA of the CDR3: TGTGCCAGCAGTTACTCACAGGTCTCTGGAAACACCATATATTTT. Protein: CASSYSQVSGNTIYF.

The V gene is TRBV19, the J gene TRBJ1-5, with TRBD1 matching over 7 bases. The CDR3 contains 13 residues. The ends lost 4 bases at V and 4 bases at J; junction bases unmatched: 1. The germline V gene has CDR1 LNHDA and CDR2 SQIVND (reference sequence). CDR3 loop: CASSTTGNQPQHF. CDR3 sequence (DNA): TGTGCCAGTAGTACGACAGGGAATCAGCCCCAGCATTTT.

This chain joins TRBV12-3 or TRBV12-4 and TRBJ1-1; D is possibly TRBD1 (5 bases). The CDR3 is made up of 12 amino acids. Trimming stripped 5 bases from V and 6 bases from J, with 10 bases between. CDR3 DNA: TGTGCCAGCAGTCCAGGGTCCCCTGAAGCTTTCTTT. Amino acid sequence: CASSPGSPEAFF.